These 28 T cell receptor beta chains were all obtained from the same sample, sequenced in a study of technical replicates of blood from a handful of donors. The assay was immunoSEQ multiplex PCR, and TCRdb's table has in-frame clones only and misses some. Of tens of thousands of clones in the sample, approximately 90% were seen once. Material: PBMCs. Every receptor here comes from a human donor in good health. Some clones in this sample may be carry-over from other donors' samples.

This clone is classed as medium-sized. This chain connects TRBV5-4 to TRBJ1-1; 9 nucleotides match TRBD1. This CDR3 is built from 17 residues. Trimming removed 3 bases from V and 1 base from J; junction bases left unmatched: 10. Germline assignment: CDR1 SGHNT and CDR2 YYREEE (reference sequence). CDR3 loop: CASSSGTGSKRNTEAFF. For the CDR3, the DNA is TGTGCCAGCAGCTCCGGGACAGGGAGCAAACGGAACACTGAAGCTTTCTTT.

The J gene is TRBJ2-2, the V gene TRBV2, with a tentative D call TRBD2 (6 bases). Germline V CDR1 and CDR2: SNHLY, FYNNEI. The CDR3 contains 15 residues. The V end lost 6 bases, the J end lost 4 bases, and 15 bases lay between the germline ends. DNA for the CDR3: TGTGCCAGCAGAGGGGACTTGACAGTCACCGGGGAGCTGTTTTTT. Its protein is CASRGDLTVTGELFF.

The chain combines TRBV18 with TRBJ1-5; D gene uncertain. Germline loops: CDR1 KGHSH, CDR2 LQKENI. With 4 bases removed from V and 9 bases from J, the gap between germline ends came to 16 bases. The CDR3 is 14 residues long. DNA of the CDR3: TGTGCCAGCTCACGAGGAGGTCAAAATGGGCCCCAGCATTTT. It specifies CASSRGGQNGPQHF.

The V gene is TRBV27, the J gene TRBJ2-1, with TRBD2 matching over 8 bases. V trimming: 5 bases; J trimming: 6 bases; junction bases outside the gene matches: 9. Looked up from germline, CDR1 is MNHEY and CDR2 is SMNVEV (reference sequence). The CDR3 is 15 amino acids. CDR3 in DNA: TGTGCCAGCAGTCCCTGGGCCAGCGGGAGCAATGAGCAGTTCTTC. Encoded protein: CASSPWASGSNEQFF.

The chain carries TRBV9 and TRBJ1-6, with 11 bases matching TRBD1. The CDR3 has 15 amino acids. Trimming removed 0 bases from V and 9 bases from J; junction bases left unmatched: 2. Germline CDR1 and CDR2: SGDLS and YYNGEE. This CDR3 is CASSVEGTGGSPLHF. In DNA form, the CDR3 reads TGTGCCAGCAGCGTAGAAGGGACAGGGGGTTCACCCCTCCACTTT.

The chain combines TRBV7-2 with TRBJ2-1; D call uncertain. This CDR3 has 16 residues. V was shortened by 1 base and J by 4 bases, with 14 bases between the two germline ends. CDR1 and CDR2 (germline): SGHTA, FQGNSA. The CDR3 region has the DNA TGTGCCAGCAGCTTAGGGTTCAAACCTACGTACAATGAGCAGTTCTTC. It encodes CASSLGFKPTYNEQFF.

The CDR3 DNA follows: TGTGCCTGGAGTTCAGACAGGGCGGGTGAGCAGTTCTTC. Protein sequence: CAWSSDRAGEQFF. This chain links TRBV30 with TRBJ2-1; 7 nucleotides line up with TRBD1. There are 13 residues in the CDR3. V shed 2 bases and J 9 bases; nucleotides not matched to a gene: 7. Germline-derived CDR1 and CDR2 are GTSNPN and SVGIG (reference sequence).

The genes are TRBV7-9 and TRBJ2-1, with 7 bases identical to TRBD2. Trimming removed 2 bases from V and 4 bases from J; junction bases left unmatched: 5. The CDR3 sequence is 15 residues long. Germline CDR1 SEHNR, CDR2 FQNEAQ (reference sequence). The chain's CDR3 is CASSLWGGRYNEQFF. In DNA, the CDR3 is TGTGCCAGCAGCTTATGGGGGGGGAGATACAATGAGCAGTTCTTC.

The rearrangement uses TRBV10-3 and TRBJ2-3, with a tentative D call TRBD1 (7 bases). Germline V gene data show CDR1 as ENHRY and CDR2 as SYGVKD. The CDR3 contains 13 residues. Trimming pared 9 bases from V and 6 bases from J, leaving 16 bases between. The CDR3 DNA follows: TGTGCCATAGGAGGGACAGCCACCGATACGCAGTATTTT. Amino acids: CAIGGTATDTQYF.

This chain joins TRBV4-1 and TRBJ2-2; 7 nucleotides agree with TRBD2. The CDR3 totals 15 residues. V lost 3 bases to trimming and J lost 5 bases; unmatched junction nucleotides: 6. Germline CDR1 MGHRA, CDR2 YSYEKL. CDR3 sequence: CASSHPFGGTGELFF. The CDR3, as DNA: TGCGCCAGCAGCCATCCCTTCGGGGGGACCGGGGAGCTGTTTTTT.

The J gene is TRBJ2-7, the V gene TRBV4-2; 15 bases are a match to TRBD2. The CDR3 length is 16 residues. Germline V gene data show CDR1 as LGHNA and CDR2 as YNFKEQ. J lost 5 bases, V lost 4 bases, and 6 bases had no gene match. This CDR3 is CASSPGLAGGVDEQYF. CDR3 in DNA: TGTGCCAGCAGCCCCGGACTAGCGGGAGGGGTAGACGAGCAGTACTTC.

The count of this clone is one. CDR3 DNA sequence: TGTGCCAGCAGTTTTTTTGGCGGTGGCACAGATACGCAGTATTTT. Protein: CASSFFGGGTDTQYF. The gene calls are TRBV27 and TRBJ2-3, with no clear D. Germline lookup yields CDR1 MNHEY and CDR2 SMNVEV (reference sequence). This CDR3 spans 15 amino acids. V was trimmed by 3 bases and J by 1 base, leaving 11 bases between them.

This chain connects TRBV9 to TRBJ2-1; D uncertain. The germline CDR1 and CDR2 sequences are SGDLS and YYNGEE. This CDR3 spans 15 amino acids. V was pared by 3 bases and J by 2 bases, with 12 bases between. The CDR3 region is CASSAQGDPYNEQFF. Written as DNA, the CDR3 is TGTGCCAGCAGCGCCCAAGGAGACCCCTACAATGAGCAGTTCTTC. Based on the CDR3 plus reference TRBV9 and TRBJ2-1, the full variable domain is DSGVTQTPKHLITATGQRVTLRCSPRSGDLSVYWYQQSLDQGLQFLIQYYNGEERAKGNILERFSAQQFPDLHSELNLSSLELGDSALYFCASSAQGDPYNEQFFGPGTRLTVL.

V and J are TRBV2 and TRBJ2-7; TRBD1 might be the D (6 bases). Germline V gene sequence: CDR1 SNHLY, CDR2 FYNNEI. This CDR3 has 13 residues. Trimming pared 6 bases from V and 1 base from J, leaving 10 bases between. CDR3 residues: CASSLRGSYEQYF. The CDR3, as DNA: TGTGCCAGCAGCCTCAGGGGATCCTACGAGCAGTACTTC.

V gene TRBV6-5 combines with J gene TRBJ1-4; D is unclear. In germline, CDR1 is MNHEY, CDR2 SVGAGI. Between the trimmed V and J ends, which lost 2 bases and 0 bases, there was a span of 7 bases. The CDR3 runs to 15 residues. This CDR3 reads CASSYGPTTNEKLFF. The CDR3 nucleotides are TGTGCCAGCAGTTACGGGCCTACAACTAATGAAAAACTGTTTTTT.

V usage is TRBV5-6 and J usage is TRBJ1-1, with a tentative D call TRBD1 (6 bases). The CDR3 runs 16 residues. Trimming took 2 bases from V and 2 from J, leaving 16 bases between them. Germline V gene sequence: CDR1 SGHDT, CDR2 YYEEEE. The CDR3 reads CASSFYQPGHNTEAFF. In nucleotides, the CDR3 is TGTGCCAGCAGCTTTTACCAACCGGGACACAACACTGAAGCTTTCTTT. Full variable domain (rest looked up from reference TRBV5-6 and TRBJ1-1): DAGVTQSPTHLIKTRGQQVTLRCSPKSGHDTVSWYQQALGQGPQFIFQYYEEEERQRGNFPDRFSGHQFPNYSSELNVNALLLGDSALYLCASSFYQPGHNTEAFFGQGTRLTVV.

This sequence joins TRBV5-4 and TRBJ2-5; 7 bases align to TRBD1. This CDR3 region has 16 residues. The V gene end was trimmed by 1 base and the J gene end by 5 bases; junction bases not matched to a gene: 11. From germline, CDR1 is SGHNT and CDR2 YYREEE (reference sequence). CDR3 sequence reads: CASSLRFTGDVETQYF. The CDR3 DNA reads as TGTGCCAGCAGCTTGAGGTTTACAGGGGATGTGGAGACCCAGTACTTC.

The chain is built from TRBV30 and TRBJ1-6; 8 bases map to TRBD1. V dropped 7 bases and J dropped 8; count of bases not matched to a gene: 10. Per the germline V gene, CDR1 is GTSNPN and CDR2 is SVGIG (reference sequence). CDR3 length equals 14 residues. The DNA for the CDR3 is TGTGCCTACACCTCCGGGACAGGTTATTCACCCCTCCACTTT. This translates into CAYTSGTGYSPLHF. The full variable domain, completed using reference TRBV30 and TRBJ1-6, is SQTIHQWPATLVQPVGSPLSLECTVEGTSNPNLYWYRQAAGRGLQLLFYSVGIGQISSEVPQNLSASRPQDRQFILSSKKLLLSDSGFYLCAYTSGTGYSPLHFGNGTRLTVT.

The chain employs TRBV18 and TRBJ2-1; 7 bases are shared with TRBD2. The junction had 2 bases not matched to a gene; V was cut back by 4 bases and J by 8 bases. The germline V gene has CDR1 KGHSH and CDR2 LQKENI. This CDR3 region has 12 residues. CDR3 amino acids: CASSLGGYEQFF. The CDR3 DNA is TGTGCCAGCTCACTGGGGGGGTATGAGCAGTTCTTC.

The V and J genes are TRBV7-7 and TRBJ2-5; maybe TRBD2 (6 bases). V was shortened by 0 bases and J by 1 base, with 9 bases between the two germline ends. Germline V gene data show CDR1 as SSHAT and CDR2 as FNYEAQ (reference sequence). The CDR3 runs to 15 residues. DNA of the CDR3: TGTGCCAGCAGCTTAGCAATGGGGGGCCAAGAGACCCAGTACTTC. This translates into CASSLAMGGQETQYF. Combining the CDR3 with reference TRBV7-7 and TRBJ2-5 gives the whole variable domain GAGVSQSPRYKVTKRGQDVTLRCDPISSHATLYWYQQALGQGPEFLTYFNYEAQPDKSGLPSDRFSAERPEGSISTLTIQRTEQRDSAMYRCASSLAMGGQETQYFGPGTRLLVL.

The V and J genes are TRBV5-1 and TRBJ2-7; 9 bases are shared with TRBD2. There are 14 residues in the CDR3. The ends lost 3 bases at V and 4 bases at J; junction bases unmatched: 5. Germline values: CDR1 SGHRS, CDR2 YFSETQ. The CDR3 coding sequence is TGCGCCAGCAGCTCGTCTAGCGGGAATTACGAGCAGTACTTC. The encoded protein is CASSSSSGNYEQYF.

This sequence joins TRBV5-6 and TRBJ2-5, with D unresolved. V was trimmed by 4 bases and J by 4 bases, leaving 23 bases between them. The germline CDR1 and CDR2 sequences are SGHDT and YYEEEE. The length of the CDR3 is 17 residues. Written as DNA, the CDR3 is TGTGCCAGCAGCCTGTTCTCGGCGGCCTTCTATGGAGAGACCCAGTACTTC. It translates to CASSLFSAAFYGETQYF.

The genes are TRBV5-6 and TRBJ1-2; D is perhaps TRBD1 (5 bases). Trimming stripped 2 bases from V and 4 bases from J, with 12 bases between. Germline lookup yields CDR1 SGHDT and CDR2 YYEEEE. This CDR3 is built from 14 residues. DNA for the CDR3: TGTGCCAGCAGCTTTCACGGGGGGGGCTATGGCTACACCTTC. This translates into CASSFHGGGYGYTF.

V usage is TRBV10-3 and J usage is TRBJ1-2; TRBD1 aligns across 9 bases. The germline gives CDR1 ENHRY, CDR2 SYGVKD. CDR3 length: 13 residues. V gave up 11 bases and J gave up 11 bases; unmatched junction bases: 15. This CDR3 reads CAARPGQGTSYTF. In DNA, the CDR3 is TGTGCCGCCCGTCCGGGACAGGGAACCTCTTACACCTTC.

This rearrangement joins TRBV6-1 to TRBJ1-2, with D hard to call. Trimming took 2 bases from V and 4 from J, leaving 11 bases between them. This CDR3 comprises 14 residues. Per the germline V gene, CDR1 is MNHNS and CDR2 is SASEGT. The CDR3 sequence: CASSENIPGYGYTF. DNA of the CDR3: TGTGCCAGCAGTGAAAACATCCCGGGCTATGGCTACACCTTC.

The V gene is TRBV6-5, the J gene TRBJ2-7; D not resolved. The V end was cut by 6 bases, the J end by 0 bases, with 9 bases between. The CDR3 runs 13 residues. Germline CDR1 reads MNHEY; CDR2 reads SVGAGI. The CDR3 bases are TGTGCCAGCAGAAGAGGCAGCTCCTACGAGCAGTACTTC. It translates to CASRRGSSYEQYF.

This clone was detected once. The chain uses TRBV7-2 and TRBJ2-1, with 12 bases identical to TRBD2. The length of the CDR3 is 16 residues. The V gene end was trimmed by 1 base and the J gene end by 7 bases; junction bases not matched to a gene: 5. The V gene's germline CDR1 is SGHTA and CDR2 FQGNSA. CDR3 coding DNA: TGTGCCAGCAGCTTAGTGTGGCTAGCGGGAGGGAATGAGCAGTTCTTC. Translating it yields CASSLVWLAGGNEQFF.

This chain links TRBV29-1 with TRBJ2-7; 9 positions match TRBD2. From germline, CDR1 is SQVTM and CDR2 ANQGSEA. J lost 2 bases, V lost 6 bases, and 8 bases had no gene match. The CDR3 runs to 14 residues. CDR3: CSVRTSVNPYEQYF. The CDR3, as DNA: TGCAGCGTGAGGACTAGCGTCAACCCCTACGAGCAGTACTTC.